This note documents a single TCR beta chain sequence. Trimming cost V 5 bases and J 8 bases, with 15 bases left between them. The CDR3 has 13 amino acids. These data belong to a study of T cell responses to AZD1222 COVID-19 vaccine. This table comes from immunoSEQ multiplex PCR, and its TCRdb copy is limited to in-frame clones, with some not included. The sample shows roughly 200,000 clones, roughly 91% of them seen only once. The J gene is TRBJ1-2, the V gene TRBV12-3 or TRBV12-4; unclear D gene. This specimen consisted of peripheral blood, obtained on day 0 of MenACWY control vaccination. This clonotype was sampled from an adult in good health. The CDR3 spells CASSLGSVGGYTF. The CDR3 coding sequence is TGTGCCAGCAGTCTCGGTTCTGTCGGGGGCTACACCTTC.